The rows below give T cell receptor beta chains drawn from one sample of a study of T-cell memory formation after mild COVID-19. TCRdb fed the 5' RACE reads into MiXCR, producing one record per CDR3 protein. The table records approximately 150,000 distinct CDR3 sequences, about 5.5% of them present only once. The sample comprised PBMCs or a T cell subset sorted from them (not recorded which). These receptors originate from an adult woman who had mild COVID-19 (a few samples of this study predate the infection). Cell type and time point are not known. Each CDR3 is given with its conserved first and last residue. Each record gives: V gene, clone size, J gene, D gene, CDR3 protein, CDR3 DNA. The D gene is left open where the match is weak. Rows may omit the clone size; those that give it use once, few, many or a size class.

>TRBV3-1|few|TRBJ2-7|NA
CASSQYYEQYF
TGTGCCAGCAGCCAATACTACGAGCAGTACTTC
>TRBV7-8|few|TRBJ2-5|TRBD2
CASSSRVPSGQETQYF
TGTGCCAGCAGCTCTAGGGTTCCTAGCGGGCAAGAGACCCAGTACTTC
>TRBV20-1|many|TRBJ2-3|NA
CSARDQMSWGF
TGCAGTGCTAGAGATCAAATGTCGTGGGGTTTT
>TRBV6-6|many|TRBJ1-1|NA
CASTGLMNTEAFF
TGTGCCAGCACGGGACTTATGAACACTGAAGCTTTCTTT
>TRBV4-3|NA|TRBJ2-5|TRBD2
CASSRGRTSGSETQYF
TGCGCCAGCAGCCGAGGACGGACTAGCGGGAGCGAGACCCAGTACTTC
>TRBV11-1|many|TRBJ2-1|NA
CASSLGVQGRNEQFF
TGTGCCAGCAGCTTAGGAGTACAGGGCCGCAATGAGCAGTTCTTC
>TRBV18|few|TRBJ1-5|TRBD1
CASSPSGGYNQPQHF
TGTGCCAGCTCACCGTCAGGGGGGTACAATCAGCCCCAGCATTTT
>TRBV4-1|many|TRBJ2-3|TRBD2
CASSHEIGTSGGLGTQYF
TGCGCCAGCAGCCACGAAATCGGGACTAGCGGGGGACTGGGTACGCAGTATTTT
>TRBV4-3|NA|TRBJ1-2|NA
CASSHRDSGYTF
TGCGCCAGCAGCCACCGGGACTCTGGCTACACCTTC
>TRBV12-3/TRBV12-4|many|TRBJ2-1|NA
CASSFGGGPTNEQFF
TGTGCCAGCAGTTTTGGGGGGGGCCCTACCAATGAGCAGTTCTTC
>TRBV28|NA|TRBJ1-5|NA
CASEADSNQPQHF
TGTGCCAGCGAAGCCGATAGCAATCAGCCCCAGCATTTT
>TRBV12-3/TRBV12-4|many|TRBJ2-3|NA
CASSSSGAGRDTQYF
TGTGCCAGCAGTTCATCCGGGGCGGGGAGAGATACGCAGTATTTT
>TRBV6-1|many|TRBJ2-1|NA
CASDRSPHNEQFF
TGTGCCAGTGACAGGTCACCCCACAATGAGCAGTTCTTC
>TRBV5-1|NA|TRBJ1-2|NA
CASSFSRGDGYTF
TGCGCCAGCAGCTTTAGTAGGGGAGATGGCTACACCTTC
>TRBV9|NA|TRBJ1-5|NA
CASSVGHRDNQPQHF
TGTGCCAGCAGCGTAGGTCACAGGGACAATCAGCCCCAGCATTTT
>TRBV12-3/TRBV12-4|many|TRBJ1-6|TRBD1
CASSFWDRDSPLHF
TGTGCCAGCAGTTTCTGGGACAGAGATTCACCCCTCCACTTT
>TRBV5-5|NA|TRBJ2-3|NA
CASSSRKTGRVTDTQYF
TGTGCCAGCAGCTCCCGGAAGACAGGCCGAGTCACAGATACGCAGTATTTT
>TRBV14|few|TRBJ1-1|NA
CASSPSQGFMNTEAFF
TGTGCCAGCAGCCCAAGTCAAGGGTTTATGAACACTGAAGCTTTCTTT
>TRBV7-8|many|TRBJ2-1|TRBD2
CASSSTSGNWNEQFF
TGTGCCAGCAGCTCCACTAGCGGGAATTGGAATGAGCAGTTCTTC
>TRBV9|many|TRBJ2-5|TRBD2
CASSGGTSGRETQYF
TGTGCCAGCAGCGGAGGGACTAGCGGGCGTGAGACCCAGTACTTC
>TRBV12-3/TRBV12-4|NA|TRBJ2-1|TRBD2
CASSFGRGQFF
TGTGCCAGCAGTTTTGGGAGGGGGCAGTTCTTC
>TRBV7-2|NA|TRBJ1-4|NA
CASSLPQSYEKLFF
TGTGCCAGCAGCTTGCCTCAGAGCTATGAAAAACTGTTTTTT
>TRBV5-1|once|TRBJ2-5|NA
CASSWTGAETQYF
TGCGCCAGCAGCTGGACGGGGGCCGAGACCCAGTACTTC
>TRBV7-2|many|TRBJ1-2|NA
CASSPARGVWYGYTF
TGTGCCAGCAGCCCTGCTAGGGGGGTTTGGTATGGCTACACCTTC
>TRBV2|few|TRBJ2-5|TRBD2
CASSDQIAGGPRTQYF
TGTGCCAGCAGTGACCAAATAGCGGGAGGCCCCCGGACCCAGTACTTC
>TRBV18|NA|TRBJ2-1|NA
CASSLGQGKYNEQFF
TGTGCCAGCTCGCTCGGACAAGGAAAGTACAATGAGCAGTTCTTC
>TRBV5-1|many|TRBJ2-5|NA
CASSLVGIGAETQYF
TGCGCCAGCAGCTTGGTGGGGATCGGGGCAGAGACCCAGTACTTC
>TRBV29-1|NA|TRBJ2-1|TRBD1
CSVHQGVRDEQFF
TGCAGCGTACATCAGGGGGTCAGGGATGAGCAGTTCTTC
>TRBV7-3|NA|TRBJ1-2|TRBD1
CASSLSGTGAGGYTF
TGTGCCAGCAGCTTATCGGGGACAGGGGCCGGTGGCTACACCTTC
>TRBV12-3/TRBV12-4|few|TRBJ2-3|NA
CASSSTSRADTQYF
TGTGCCAGCAGTTCGACCTCTAGGGCAGATACGCAGTATTTT
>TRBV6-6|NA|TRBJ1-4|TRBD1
CASSQDRGTNEKLFF
TGTGCCAGCAGTCAAGACAGGGGGACTAATGAAAAACTGTTTTTT
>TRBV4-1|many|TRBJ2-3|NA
CASSLQFSTSTDTQYF
TGCGCCAGCAGCCTCCAGTTTTCTACTAGCACAGATACGCAGTATTTT
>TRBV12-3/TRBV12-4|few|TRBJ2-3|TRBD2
CASSFLRGSTDTQYF
TGTGCCAGCAGTTTTTTGCGGGGGAGCACAGATACGCAGTATTTT
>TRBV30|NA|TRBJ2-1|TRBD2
CAWTLNGGRANEQFF
TGTGCCTGGACTTTAAATGGCGGGAGGGCCAATGAGCAGTTCTTC
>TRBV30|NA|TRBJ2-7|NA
CAWSRPSSGYEQYF
TGTGCCTGGAGCCGTCCCAGCTCTGGGTACGAGCAGTACTTC
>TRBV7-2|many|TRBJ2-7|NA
CASSLGGIPYEQYF
TGTGCCAGCAGCTTAGGAGGGATCCCCTACGAGCAGTACTTC
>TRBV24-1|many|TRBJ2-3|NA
CATSDLWAMDTQYF
TGTGCCACCAGTGATTTGTGGGCGATGGATACGCAGTATTTT
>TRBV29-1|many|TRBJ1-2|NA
CSVVGVRGTHGYTF
TGCAGCGTTGTGGGAGTCAGAGGCACCCATGGCTACACCTTC
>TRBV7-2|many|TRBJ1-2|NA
CASTPGGRPLYGYTF
TGTGCCAGCACCCCGGGGGGCAGACCACTCTATGGCTACACCTTC
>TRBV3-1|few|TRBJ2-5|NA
CASSKGIRDSETQYF
TGTGCCAGCAGCAAAGGGATACGGGATTCAGAGACCCAGTACTTC
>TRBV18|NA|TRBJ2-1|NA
CASSPVQNEQFF
TGTGCCAGCTCACCAGTCCAAAATGAGCAGTTCTTC
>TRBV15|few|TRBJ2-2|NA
CATSRELTGELFF
TGTGCCACCAGCAGAGAGCTCACCGGGGAGCTGTTTTTT
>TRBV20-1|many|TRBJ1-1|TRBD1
CSCLDAGGLNTEAFF
TGCAGTTGCTTGGACGCAGGGGGACTAAACACTGAAGCTTTCTTT
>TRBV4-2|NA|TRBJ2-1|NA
CASSQETGTIYNEQFF
TGTGCCAGCAGCCAAGAAACGGGTACCATTTACAATGAGCAGTTCTTC
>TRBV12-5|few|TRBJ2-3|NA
CASGLDREDTQYF
TGTGCTAGTGGTTTGGACAGGGAAGATACGCAGTATTTT
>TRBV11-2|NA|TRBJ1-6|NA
CASSRLEPVGSPLHF
TGTGCCAGCAGCCGACTAGAGCCGGTGGGTTCACCCCTCCACTTT
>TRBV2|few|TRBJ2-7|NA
CASSVSGDNEQYF
TGTGCCAGCAGTGTGAGTGGGGACAACGAGCAGTACTTC
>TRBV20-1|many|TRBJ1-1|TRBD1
CSAIRTGGEAEAFF
TGCAGTGCTATTCGGACAGGGGGGGAGGCTGAAGCTTTCTTT
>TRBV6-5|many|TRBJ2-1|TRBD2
CASRVLAGSSYNEQFF
TGTGCCAGCAGAGTACTAGCGGGCAGCTCCTACAATGAGCAGTTCTTC
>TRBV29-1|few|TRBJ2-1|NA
CSAGGRGSQFF
TGCAGCGCTGGCGGAAGGGGATCCCAGTTCTTC
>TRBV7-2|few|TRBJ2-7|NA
CASTEWATYEQYF
TGTGCCAGCACCGAGTGGGCCACCTACGAGCAGTACTTC